These 18 T cell receptor beta chains were all obtained from the same sample, sequenced in a study of cytomegalovirus exposure and HLA in healthy donors. Primers for the PCR totalled 60 Vbeta and 13 Jbeta. Here immunoSEQ multiplex PCR was the method, and the copy in TCRdb shows in-frame clones only, minus some. The repertoire consists of about 210,000 clones, with approximately 78% occurring once and the leading ten covering 2.5% to 3%. Sequenced sample: PBMCs. These receptors were taken from a man aged 25-40 years in good health and CMV-seronegative.

The chain links TRBV11-2 to TRBJ1-2, with D tentatively TRBD1 (6 bases). The length of the CDR3 is 13 residues. Deletions cut 5 bases from V and 14 bases from J, with 21 bases between. The germline gives CDR1 SGHAT, CDR2 FQNNGV. CDR3 region: CASSLPADRTETF. As DNA, the CDR3 is TGTGCCAGCAGCCTACCAGCGGACCGGACAGAGACCTTC.

The chain combines TRBV19 with TRBJ1-2; D not certain. The V end was cut by 0 bases, the J end by 7 bases, with 18 bases between. CDR3 length equals 16 residues. CDR1 and CDR2 from the germline V gene are LNHDA and SQIVND (reference sequence). The CDR3 sequence: CASSIDLGIRRSGYTF. CDR3 DNA: TGTGCCAGTAGTATAGATCTCGGGATTCGGAGGAGTGGCTACACCTTC. The whole variable domain, filled in from reference TRBV19 and TRBJ1-2, reads DGGITQSPKYLFRKEGQNVTLSCEQNLNHDAMYWYRQDPGQGLRLIYYSQIVNDFQKGDIAEGYSVSREKKESFPLTVTSAQKNPTAFYLCASSIDLGIRRSGYTFGSGTRLTVV.

This clone has a handful of counts. This chain connects TRBV7-9 to TRBJ2-1, with 14 bases matching TRBD2. The CDR3 covers 18 residues. The J segment lost 2 bases and the V segment lost 6 bases, leaving 9 bases of the junction unmatched. Looked up from germline, CDR1 is SEHNR and CDR2 is FQNEAQ (reference sequence). CDR3 coding DNA: TGTGCCAGCAGGAGAGGGACTAGCGGGGGTCGGACCTACAATGAGCAGTTCTTC. Its protein product is CASRRGTSGGRTYNEQFF.

V and J are TRBV2 and TRBJ2-2, with 10 bases aligning to TRBD2. V lost 2 bases and J lost 7; bases outside the gene matches: 4. Germline V gives CDR1 SNHLY, CDR2 FYNNEI. CDR3 length equals 15 residues. The CDR3 bases are TGTGCCAGCAGTGAAACAGCGGGGGGGCTCGGGGAGCTGTTTTTT. It codes for CASSETAGGLGELFF.

This clone has only one observation. The chain couples TRBV5-1 to TRBJ2-1, with a possible D match to TRBD2 (7 bases). Germline CDR1 reads SGHRS; CDR2 reads YFSETQ. This CDR3 spans 16 amino acids. Trimming removed 4 bases from V and 3 bases from J, with 17 bases in between. The CDR3 spells CASSARGGLYYNEQFF. As DNA, the CDR3 is TGCGCCAGCAGCGCCCGCGGGGGCCTCTACTACAATGAGCAGTTCTTC.

The chain joins TRBV9 to TRBJ2-5; TRBD2 is a possible D gene (6 bases). V was cut by 0 bases and J by 8 bases, with 8 bases left in between. The CDR3 is made up of 12 amino acids. Per the germline V gene, CDR1 is SGDLS and CDR2 is YYNGEE. CDR3 sequence: CASSVVGGTQYF. For the CDR3, the DNA is TGTGCCAGCAGCGTAGTCGGGGGAACCCAGTACTTC.

This clone was detected only a few times. The chain couples TRBV25-1 to TRBJ1-4; a weak D match, TRBD1 (5 bases). The CDR3 contains 14 residues. CDR1 is MGHDK and CDR2 is SYGVNS in the germline V gene. V lost 3 bases and J 4 bases, leaving 9 bases between the germline ends. CDR3 in DNA: TGTGCCAGCAGTGAGTTTCAGGGTAATGAAAAACTGTTTTTT. Translation: CASSEFQGNEKLFF.

The gene calls are TRBV5-1 and TRBJ2-3; 13 nucleotides line up with TRBD2. This CDR3 has 16 amino acids. The V and J ends lost 4 bases and 2 bases, in that order; junction bases with no gene match: 4. Germline CDR1 and CDR2: SGHRS and YFSETQ. The CDR3 reads CASSRLAGGNTDTQYF. Here the CDR3 DNA reads TGCGCCAGCAGCCGACTAGCGGGGGGAAACACAGATACGCAGTATTTT.

This chain joins TRBV9 and TRBJ2-3; D not certain. The CDR3 is 14 amino acids. Trimming left V 0 bases short and J 5 bases short, with 10 bases between. Looked up from germline, CDR1 is SGDLS and CDR2 is YYNGEE. CDR3 residues: CASSVVPSGDTQYF. CDR3 in DNA: TGTGCCAGCAGCGTAGTTCCGTCCGGAGATACGCAGTATTTT.

As for this clone: One junction end disagrees with the germline gene, perhaps due to a read error. The chain is built from TRBV19 and TRBJ2-6; 8 bases line up with TRBD1. This CDR3 contains 20 residues. Germline-derived CDR1 and CDR2 are LNHDA and SQIVND (reference sequence). CDR3 in amino acids: CASSMHMGQAITSGASVLTF. The CDR3 nucleotides read TGTGCCAGTAGTATGCACATGGGACAGGCGATTACCTCTGGGGCCAGCGTCCTGACTTTC.

This chain joins TRBV7-8 and TRBJ1-2, with D uncertain. CDR1 and CDR2 from the germline V gene are SGHVS and FQNEAQ. This CDR3 spans 13 amino acids. V lost 1 base to trimming and J lost 4 bases, with 7 bases between them. CDR3 nucleotide sequence: TGTGCCAGCAGCTTAGAAGTAGCCTATGGCTACACCTTC. Protein: CASSLEVAYGYTF.

The chain employs TRBV5-1 and TRBJ2-5; 9 bases line up with TRBD1. Germline V CDR1 and CDR2: SGHRS, YFSETQ. The CDR3 has 14 amino acids. J lost 3 bases, V lost 5 bases, and 5 bases had no gene match. CDR3 nucleotide sequence: TGCGCCAGCAGAACCGGGACAGGGAAAGAGACCCAGTACTTC. Protein sequence: CASRTGTGKETQYF.

In regard to this clone: At one boundary the junction diverges from the germline segment, which might be a read error. The chain employs TRBV2 and TRBJ1-2; TRBD1 matches at 9 bases. The germline V gene encodes CDR1 SNHLY and CDR2 FYNNEI. This CDR3 spans 14 amino acids. The CDR3 nucleotides read TGTGCCAGCAGTGGTCTGGAGGACAGGGGCGGAACCAACTTC. This codes for CASSGLEDRGGTNF.

The rearrangement joins TRBV6-5 to TRBJ2-3, with D hard to call. Trimming removed 0 bases at V and 1 base at J, with 8 bases between. The CDR3 consists of 15 residues. The germline V gene has CDR1 MNHEY and CDR2 SVGAGI. The CDR3 sequence: CASSYSSSGTDTQYF. The DNA for the CDR3 is TGTGCCAGCAGTTACTCCTCCAGCGGCACAGATACGCAGTATTTT.

The chain couples TRBV2 to TRBJ1-1; perhaps TRBD1 as D (5 bases). Looked up from germline, CDR1 is SNHLY and CDR2 is FYNNEI. The CDR3 is 14 amino acids. V was trimmed by 7 bases and J by 1 base, leaving 13 bases between them. CDR3 protein: CASKQVTGNTEAFF. The CDR3 region has the DNA TGTGCCAGCAAACAGGTCACGGGGAACACTGAAGCTTTCTTT.

This chain uses TRBV19 with TRBJ2-7; 9 bases map to TRBD1. The CDR3 has 15 residues. Trimming cost V 3 bases and J 6 bases; bases outside gene matches: 9. In germline, CDR1 is LNHDA, CDR2 SQIVND (reference sequence). The CDR3 loop reads CASSMLGTGLGEQYF. Written as DNA, the CDR3 is TGTGCCAGTAGTATGTTAGGGACAGGGCTCGGCGAGCAGTACTTC.

V usage is TRBV28 and J usage is TRBJ1-6; 9 positions match TRBD1. The CDR3 runs 16 residues. Looked up from germline, CDR1 is MDHEN and CDR2 is SYDVKM. The trim removed 6 bases at V and 7 bases at J, leaving 10 bases unmatched. CDR3 sequence (DNA): TGTGCCAGCAGCCCCCCACAGGGGGCTCCCAATTCACCCCTCCACTTT. It is translated as CASSPPQGAPNSPLHF. Supplemented by reference TRBV28 and TRBJ1-6, the full variable domain reads DVKVTQSSRYLVKRTGEKVFLECVQDMDHENMFWYRQDPGLGLRLIYFSYDVKMKEKGDIPEGYSVSREKKERFSLILESASTNQTSMYLCASSPPQGAPNSPLHFGNGTRLTVT.

This clone has only one observation. The CDR3 loop is CASRPSGVGTDTQYF. The CDR3 DNA is TGTGCCAGCAGGCCTAGCGGGGTCGGCACAGATACGCAGTATTTT. V is TRBV7-2 and J is TRBJ2-3; 9 bases map to TRBD2. The CDR3 has 15 amino acids. Germline-derived CDR1 and CDR2 are SGHTA and FQGNSA. The J segment lost 1 base and the V segment lost 6 bases, leaving 5 bases of the junction unmatched. The whole variable domain, remainder taken from reference TRBV7-2 and TRBJ2-3, is GAGVSQSPSNKVTEKGKDVELRCDPISGHTALYWYRQSLGQGLEFLIYFQGNSAPDKSGLPSDRFSAERTGGSVSTLTIQRTQQEDSAVYLCASRPSGVGTDTQYFGPGTRLTVL.